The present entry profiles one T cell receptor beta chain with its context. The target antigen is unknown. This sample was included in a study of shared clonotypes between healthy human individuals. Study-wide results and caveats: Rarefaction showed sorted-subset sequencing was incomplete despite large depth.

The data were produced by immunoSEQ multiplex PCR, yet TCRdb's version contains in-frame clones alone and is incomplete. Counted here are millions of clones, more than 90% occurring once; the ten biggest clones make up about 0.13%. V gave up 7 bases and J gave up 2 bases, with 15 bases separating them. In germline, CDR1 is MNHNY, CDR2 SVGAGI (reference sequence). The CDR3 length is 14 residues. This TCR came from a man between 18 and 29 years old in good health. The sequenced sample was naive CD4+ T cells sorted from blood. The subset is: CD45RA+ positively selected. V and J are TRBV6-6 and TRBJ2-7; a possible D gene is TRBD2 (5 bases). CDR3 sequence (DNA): TGTGCCAGCACCCAAGAGGGAACTACCTACGAGCAGTACTTC. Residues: CASTQEGTTYEQYF.